The rows below give T cell receptor beta chains drawn from one sample of a study of human T cells and chemical hapten exposure. TCRdb reprocessed the RACE reads via MiXCR and lists one record per CDR3 protein. The top ten clones hold about 1.8% of a sample with around 50,000 distinct CDR3 sequences, around 10% of them seen once. Material: whole blood, obtained in connection with sensitization to the hapten diphenylcyclopropenone (DPC). These TCRs come from a woman aged 45-59 years with alopecia areata. Some clones in this sample may be carry-over from other donors' samples. CDR3s include the opening cysteine and the closing phenylalanine or tryptophan. The D gene is left open where the match is weak. Only part of the rows carry a size: once, few, many, or a class if the clone is expanded.

v_call,d_call,clone_size,j_call,cdr3_aa,cdr3_nt
TRBV28,TRBD1,.,TRBJ2-7,CASSPDREHLHEQYF,TGTGCCAGCAGTCCCGACAGGGAACATCTCCACGAGCAGTACTTC
TRBV28,.,many,TRBJ1-4,CASSFAGANEKLFF,TGTGCCAGCAGTTTTGCAGGGGCTAATGAAAAACTGTTTTTT
TRBV20-1,TRBD1,few,TRBJ1-5,CSANRGNQPQHF,TGCAGTGCTAACAGGGGAAATCAGCCCCAGCATTTT
TRBV2,.,.,TRBJ2-7,CASSESQGFSEQYF,TGTGCCAGCAGTGAGAGCCAGGGGTTCTCCGAGCAGTACTTC
TRBV27,.,many,TRBJ1-6,CASSPQGALYTSPLHF,TGTGCCAGCAGCCCACAGGGTGCCCTATACACTTCACCCCTCCACTTT
TRBV6-2/TRBV6-3,.,.,TRBJ2-3,CASRTGGGTDTQYF,TGTGCCAGCAGGACGGGCGGAGGCACAGATACGCAGTATTTT
TRBV4-3,TRBD1,few,TRBJ2-6,CASSPYSTGSGANVLTF,TGCGCCAGCAGCCCTTACTCGACAGGGTCCGGGGCCAACGTCCTGACTTTC
TRBV28,.,many,TRBJ1-4,CASTGGREKLFF,TGTGCCAGCACCGGGGGGAGGGAAAAACTGTTTTTT
TRBV6-5,TRBD2,many,TRBJ2-3,CASSPGGADTQYF,TGTGCCAGCAGTCCCGGGGGGGCAGATACGCAGTATTTT
TRBV6-1,.,few,TRBJ1-5,CASSESWGFTQHF,TGTGCCAGCAGTGAATCATGGGGGTTCACCCAGCATTTT
TRBV2,.,many,TRBJ1-1,CASREGGRGHTEAFF,TGTGCCAGCAGGGAAGGGGGTAGAGGGCACACTGAAGCTTTCTTT
TRBV19,.,few,TRBJ1-5,CASSIDVRGWTHQPQHF,TGTGCCAGTAGTATAGATGTTCGGGGATGGACCCATCAGCCCCAGCATTTT
TRBV5-4,.,many,TRBJ2-2,CASSLFGGVWDTGELFF,TGTGCCAGCAGCTTGTTCGGGGGAGTTTGGGACACCGGGGAGCTGTTTTTT
TRBV12-3/TRBV12-4,.,.,TRBJ2-7,CASSLSEVAEQYF,TGTGCCAGCAGTTTATCGGAGGTCGCCGAGCAGTACTTC
TRBV7-2,.,few,TRBJ2-3,CASRPRRGAADTDTQYF,TGTGCCAGCAGGCCGAGGCGAGGGGCGGCGGACACAGATACGCAGTATTTT
TRBV7-2,.,.,TRBJ1-1,CASSLVSWNTEAFF,TGTGCCAGCAGCTTAGTGTCGTGGAACACTGAAGCTTTCTTT
TRBV6-2/TRBV6-3,TRBD2,few,TRBJ2-3,CASSPIAGRYSTDTQYF,TGTGCCAGCAGTCCAATAGCGGGGCGGTATAGCACAGATACGCAGTATTTT
TRBV27,.,many,TRBJ1-5,CASSQGIGNQPQHF,TGTGCCAGCTCTCAGGGGATTGGCAATCAGCCCCAGCATTTT
TRBV18,TRBD1,few,TRBJ1-1,CASSSDRAMNTEAFF,TGTGCCAGCTCATCGGACAGGGCCATGAACACTGAAGCTTTCTTT
TRBV5-1,.,few,TRBJ1-1,CASTNGGVNTEAFF,TGCGCCAGCACTAACGGGGGAGTCAACACTGAAGCTTTCTTT
TRBV29-1,.,.,TRBJ1-1,CSVSGMNTEAFF,TGCAGCGTTTCAGGGATGAACACTGAAGCTTTCTTT
TRBV5-1,TRBD1,.,TRBJ1-2,CASSLQGVEYGYTF,TGCGCCAGCAGCTTGCAGGGGGTCGAGTATGGCTACACCTTC
TRBV18,.,many,TRBJ2-5,CASSPRQETQYF,TGTGCCAGCTCACCACGGCAAGAGACCCAGTACTTC
TRBV28,.,many,TRBJ1-5,CASSLGQPQHF,TGTGCCAGCAGTTTAGGTCAGCCCCAGCATTTT
TRBV5-1,.,many,TRBJ2-7,CASSLAWDDSYEQYF,TGCGCCAGCAGCTTGGCCTGGGACGACTCCTACGAGCAGTACTTC
TRBV7-9,.,few,TRBJ2-7,CASSFDTDYEQYF,TGTGCCAGCAGCTTTGACACAGACTACGAGCAGTACTTC
TRBV20-1,.,few,TRBJ2-7,CSAANPESPISQYF,TGCAGTGCTGCCAACCCAGAGAGCCCGATTTCGCAGTACTTC
TRBV2,TRBD2,.,TRBJ2-1,CASRGASGSHYNEQFF,TGTGCCAGCAGGGGGGCTAGCGGGAGCCACTACAATGAGCAGTTCTTC
TRBV18,TRBD1,many,TRBJ1-1,CASSPTGRTEAFF,TGTGCCAGCTCCCCGACAGGGAGGACTGAAGCTTTCTTT
TRBV5-1,.,.,TRBJ2-5,CASTSPGLQETQYF,TGCGCCAGCACCTCCCCGGGACTTCAAGAGACCCAGTACTTC
TRBV4-1,.,.,TRBJ1-5,CASSHADGYNQPQHF,TGCGCCAGCAGCCATGCGGACGGATACAATCAGCCCCAGCATTTT
TRBV28,.,many,TRBJ1-3,CASSRLGHTIYF,TGTGCCAGCAGCCGCCTAGGGCACACCATATATTTT
TRBV7-9,.,few,TRBJ2-1,CASSFSNEQFF,TGTGCCAGCAGCTTCAGTAATGAGCAGTTCTTC
TRBV6-2/TRBV6-3,.,.,TRBJ2-2,CASSYSRSVGTADRELFF,TGTGCCAGCAGTTACTCGCGATCAGTAGGGACCGCGGACCGGGAGCTGTTTTTT
TRBV2,.,few,TRBJ2-1,CASSEFRANQNEQFF,TGTGCCAGCAGTGAATTCCGGGCAAACCAGAATGAGCAGTTCTTC
TRBV12-3/TRBV12-4,.,many,TRBJ1-2,CASSSGGYGYTF,TGTGCCAGCAGTTCCGGCGGCTATGGCTACACCTTC
TRBV18,.,few,TRBJ2-7,CASSPEVYEQYF,TGTGCCAGCTCACCCGAAGTATACGAGCAGTACTTC
TRBV7-6,TRBD2,many,TRBJ2-7,CASSLWQAGLAGDYEQYF,TGTGCCAGCAGCTTATGGCAGGCTGGACTAGCGGGGGACTACGAGCAGTACTTC
TRBV4-3,.,many,TRBJ2-1,CASSQDVGFGTYNEQFF,TGCGCCAGCAGCCAAGATGTCGGTTTTGGGACCTACAATGAGCAGTTCTTC
TRBV6-5,.,.,TRBJ1-3,CATRSSSGNTIYF,TGTGCCACCAGATCGTCCTCTGGAAACACCATATATTTT
TRBV29-1,.,.,TRBJ2-1,CSAGEGYEQFF,TGCAGCGCGGGCGAGGGGTATGAGCAGTTCTTC
TRBV12-3/TRBV12-4,.,.,TRBJ1-5,CASSIDWGGLQPQHF,TGTGCCAGCAGTATCGACTGGGGAGGTTTGCAGCCCCAGCATTTT
TRBV28,.,.,TRBJ1-1,CASSSPGNTEAFF,TGTGCCAGCAGTTCACCAGGGAACACTGAAGCTTTCTTT
TRBV6-5,.,few,TRBJ2-1,CASSYSLSYNEQFF,TGTGCCAGCAGTTACTCTTTATCCTACAATGAGCAGTTCTTC
TRBV4-3,.,few,TRBJ1-5,CASSQAPLNQPQHF,TGCGCCAGCAGCCAAGCTCCCCTAAATCAGCCCCAGCATTTT